Presented here are 14 T cell receptor beta chains from one specimen sequenced in a study of blood T cell repertoires in COVID-19. The protocol was immunoSEQ multiplex PCR, while the TCRdb copy is restricted to in-frame clones and leaves out a portion. The sample includes about 150,000 clones, roughly four fifths of them seen just once. Sequences were obtained from peripheral blood. The receptors shown here come from a woman at least 80 years old with acute or convalescent COVID-19.

V and J are TRBV7-9 and TRBJ1-3; D not resolved. V lost 3 bases and J lost 4, with 13 bases in between. Germline V gene sequence: CDR1 SEHNR, CDR2 FQNEAQ (reference sequence). This CDR3 has 15 residues. CDR3 protein: CASSLAAAMGNTIYF. The CDR3 DNA reads TGTGCCAGCAGCTTGGCAGCGGCTATGGGAAACACCATATATTTT.

This clone was seen a single time. This sequence joins TRBV19 and TRBJ1-6; possibly TRBD1 for D (5 bases). CDR3 length: 18 residues. Trimming took 4 bases from V and 3 from J, leaving 19 bases between them. CDR1 is LNHDA, CDR2 SQIVND, per germline (reference sequence). The CDR3 loop is CASSNQPKGIDYNSPLHF. The DNA of the CDR3 is TGTGCCAGTAGTAACCAACCGAAGGGGATCGACTATAATTCACCCCTCCACTTT.

The chain joins TRBV5-4 to TRBJ1-2; D is unresolved. The length of the CDR3 is 14 residues. Germline CDR1 SGHNT, CDR2 YYREEE (reference sequence). The ends were cut back, 3 bases at V and 8 bases at J, with 17 bases in the middle. CDR3 nucleotide sequence: TGTGCCAGCAGCTCCTTGGACGGAGGCGGGGGCTACACCTTC. Its translation is CASSSLDGGGGYTF.

This chain uses TRBV4-1 with TRBJ1-5; D perhaps matches TRBD1 (6 bases). V lost 4 bases and J 5 bases, leaving 18 bases between the germline ends. CDR1 and CDR2 from the germline V gene are MGHRA and YSYEKL. The length of the CDR3 is 16 residues. DNA of the CDR3: TGCGCCAGCAGCCTAACCTACGACAGGTCAGATCAGCCCCAGCATTTT. This translates into CASSLTYDRSDQPQHF.

This clone is a singleton in its sample. The chain carries TRBV2 and TRBJ2-1; 8 bases line up with TRBD2. There are 14 residues in the CDR3. Germline CDR1 and CDR2: SNHLY and FYNNEI. V was clipped by 7 bases and J by 8 bases; unmatched bases: 10. The CDR3 sequence is CASKFLAGVDEQFF. The CDR3 DNA is TGTGCCAGCAAGTTTCTAGCGGGCGTCGATGAGCAGTTCTTC.

The chain uses TRBV5-5 and TRBJ1-5; tentatively, D is TRBD1 (5 bases). The germline V gene encodes CDR1 SGHKS and CDR2 YYEKEE (reference sequence). This CDR3 contains 14 residues. The V and J ends lost 4 bases and 6 bases respectively, with 14 bases between them. The CDR3 DNA reads TGTGCCAGCAGCCCCGCGACTAGGGGTCAGCCCCAGCATTTT. Protein sequence: CASSPATRGQPQHF.

The CDR3 DNA reads TGTGCCAGCAGCTTGGAACAGCTGCGATACGAGCAGTACTTC. It yields the protein CASSLEQLRYEQYF. The chain uses TRBV5-5 and TRBJ2-7; D gene ambiguous. This CDR3 is built from 14 residues. Per germline, CDR1 SGHKS and CDR2 YYEKEE (reference sequence). The V gene lost 0 bases and the J gene lost 4 bases, with 11 bases spanning the gap. The variable domain in full, with the rest retrieved from reference TRBV5-5 and TRBJ2-7, is DAGVTQSPTHLIKTRGQQVTLRCSPISGHKSVSWYQQVLGQGPQFIFQYYEKEERGRGNFPDRFSARQFPNYSSELNVNALLLGDSALYLCASSLEQLRYEQYFGPGTRLTVT.

The V and J genes are TRBV11-3 and TRBJ2-5; 8 nucleotides align to TRBD2. Trimming cost V 5 bases and J 4 bases; bases outside gene matches: 6. There are 14 residues in the CDR3. Germline V gene data show CDR1 as SGHNT and CDR2 as YENEEA. The CDR3 region has the DNA TGTGCCAGCAGCCGGGACGGGAGGGGAGAGACCCAGTACTTC. Translating it yields CASSRDGRGETQYF.

This chain connects TRBV3-1 (or the pseudogene TRBV3-2) to TRBJ2-6, with 7 bases matching TRBD1. The V gene end was trimmed by 2 bases and the J gene end by 2 bases; junction bases not matched to a gene: 3. The CDR3 totals 16 residues. CDR1 and CDR2 (germline): LGHDT, YNNKEL (reference sequence). This CDR3 is CASSQPTGPGANVLTF. The DNA of the CDR3 is TGTGCCAGCAGCCAACCGACAGGGCCTGGGGCCAACGTCCTGACTTTC.

CDR3 coding DNA: TGTGCCTGGCGTCGGGGGGCTTTAACCGGGACAGGGGTTTTAAATTCACCCCTCCACTTT. It codes for CAWRRGALTGTGVLNSPLHF. V and J are TRBV30 and TRBJ1-6; 10 bases are a match to TRBD1. Germline V gene lookup returns CDR1 GTSNPN and CDR2 SVGIG (reference sequence). The junction had 23 bases not matched to a gene; V was cut back by 5 bases and J by 7 bases. This CDR3 has 20 amino acids.

This chain uses TRBV30 with TRBJ1-1; TRBD1 is a possible D gene (5 bases). There are 13 residues in the CDR3. V lost 0 bases and J lost 7, with 12 bases in between. Looked up from germline, CDR1 is GTSNPN and CDR2 is SVGIG (reference sequence). The CDR3 region has the DNA TGTGCCTGGAGTGTCGGGACTGCTCGTGAAGCTTTCTTT. The encoded protein is CAWSVGTAREAFF.

This clone was detected only a few times. This chain connects TRBV19 to TRBJ2-2; D is unresolved. Germline V gene data show CDR1 as LNHDA and CDR2 as SQIVND (reference sequence). CDR3 length: 15 amino acids. Trimming cost V 5 bases and J 8 bases, with 18 bases left between them. The CDR3 nucleotides are TGTGCCAGTAGTTTGGTCAATTGGCGGCCTGGGGAGCTGTTTTTT. This gives the protein CASSLVNWRPGELFF.

The chain employs TRBV20-1 and TRBJ2-2; TRBD2 agrees at 10 bases. V shed 3 bases and J 3 bases; nucleotides not matched to a gene: 10. The CDR3 is 17 residues long. From germline, CDR1 is DFQATT and CDR2 SNEGSKA (reference sequence). CDR3 in DNA: TGCAGTGCTAGTAGGCCCCTAGCGGGGGTTCACACCGGGGAGCTGTTTTTT. It yields the protein CSASRPLAGVHTGELFF.

This sequence joins TRBV3-1 (or the pseudogene TRBV3-2) and TRBJ1-2; D is perhaps TRBD1 (6 bases). The CDR3 runs to 15 residues. V was shortened by 0 bases and J by 8 bases, with 16 bases between the two germline ends. Germline values: CDR1 LGHDT, CDR2 YNNKEL (reference sequence). The CDR3 bases are TGTGCCAGCAGCCAAGATCTAAGCGGGGGGCGAGGCTACACCTTC. Translation gives CASSQDLSGGRGYTF.